Presented here are 5 T cell receptor beta chains from one specimen sequenced in a study of spatial heterogeneity in lung cancer. Described time point: sample taken at primary tumor resection. Extraction of whole RNA from tumor, nontumor lung or frozen PBMC preceded unsorted sequencing. TCRdb re-analysed the 5' RACE reads in MiXCR, keeping a single row per CDR3 protein. The sample has approximately 7,800 distinct CDR3 sequences, around 8.6% seen once. The sequences come from PBMCs, collected at surgery. All receptors derive from a male donor with early-stage non-small cell lung cancer.

As regards this clonotype: A library made for alpha chains picked up this beta chain off target, so its size means little. This chain links TRBV6-1 with TRBJ1-2; D is unclear. Germline loops: CDR1 MNHNS, CDR2 SASEGT. The V gene lost 7 bases and the J gene lost 3 bases, with 18 bases spanning the gap. The CDR3 covers 15 residues. The CDR3 nucleotides are TGTGCCAGCACTCTTTGGAGGTCAGAAGACTATGGCTACACCTTC. This sequence encodes CASTLWRSEDYGYTF.

Ten or more counts support this clonotype. Being off target in a library aimed at alpha chains, this beta chain has a size of little meaning. The V gene is TRBV7-9, the J gene TRBJ2-1; the D is unclear. The CDR3 has 14 amino acids. In germline, CDR1 is SEHNR, CDR2 FQNEAQ (reference sequence). V was cut by 3 bases and J by 4 bases, with 10 bases left in between. This CDR3 reads CASSFQSGYNEQFF. The CDR3 DNA sequence: TGTGCCAGCAGCTTTCAAAGTGGGTACAATGAGCAGTTCTTC.

This clonotype was seen repeatedly, ten times or more. For a library built for alpha chains, this beta chain is a stray read; little rests on its size. The CDR3: CASSSRGFEAFF. DNA of the CDR3: TGTGCCAGCAGCTCCCGGGGATTTGAAGCTTTCTTT. The V call is TRBV11-3, the J call TRBJ1-1; D not resolved. The CDR3 has 12 amino acids. CDR1 and CDR2 from the germline V gene are SGHNT and YENEEA. V dropped 4 bases and J dropped 7 bases, with 10 bases sitting between them.

This clonotype showed up many times. A library prepared for alpha chains yielded this beta chain as an off-target read; its size is of little meaning. The gene calls are TRBV6-6 and TRBJ2-7, with 10 bases lining up with TRBD1. This CDR3 region has 15 residues. The V segment lost 4 bases and the J segment 4 bases; nucleotides outside the gene matches: 7. Germline CDR1 MNHNY, CDR2 SVGAGI (reference sequence). CDR3 residues: CASSSGDRGPYEQYF. The CDR3 nucleotides read TGTGCCAGCAGTTCCGGAGACAGGGGGCCATACGAGCAGTACTTC.

This clonotype was detected many times. This beta chain is a stray sequence in a library constructed for alpha chains; its clone size is not meaningful. This chain uses TRBV6-5 with TRBJ2-1; 7 bases match TRBD2. V lost 0 bases to trimming and J lost 7 bases; unmatched junction nucleotides: 6. The CDR3 runs 15 residues. Germline V gene sequence: CDR1 MNHEY, CDR2 SVGAGI. CDR3 protein: CASSYSRERRNEQFF. The CDR3 bases are TGTGCCAGCAGTTACTCGCGGGAGAGGAGAAATGAGCAGTTCTTC.